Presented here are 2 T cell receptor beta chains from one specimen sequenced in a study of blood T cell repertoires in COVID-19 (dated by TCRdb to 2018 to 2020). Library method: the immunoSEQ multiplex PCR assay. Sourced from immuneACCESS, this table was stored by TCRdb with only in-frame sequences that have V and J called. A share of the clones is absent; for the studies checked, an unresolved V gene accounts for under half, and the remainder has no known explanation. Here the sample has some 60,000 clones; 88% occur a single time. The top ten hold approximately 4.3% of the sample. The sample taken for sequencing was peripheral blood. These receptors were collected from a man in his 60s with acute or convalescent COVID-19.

CDR3 sequence reads: CASSGLALAYEQYF. Here the CDR3 DNA reads TGTGCCAGCAGCGGACTAGCGCTAGCCTACGAGCAGTACTTC. This chain joins TRBV6-6 and TRBJ2-7, with 9 bases lining up with TRBD2. The CDR3 covers 14 residues. The germline V gene has CDR1 MNHNY and CDR2 SVGAGI (reference sequence). Trimming took 6 bases from V and 2 from J; bases not matched to a gene: 5.

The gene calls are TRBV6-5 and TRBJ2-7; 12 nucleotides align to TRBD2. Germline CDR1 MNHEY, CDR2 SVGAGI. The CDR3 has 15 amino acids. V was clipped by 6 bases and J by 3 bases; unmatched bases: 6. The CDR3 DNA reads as TGTGCCAGCAGCCCCGGGACTAGCGGGTTCTACGAGCAGTACTTC. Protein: CASSPGTSGFYEQYF.